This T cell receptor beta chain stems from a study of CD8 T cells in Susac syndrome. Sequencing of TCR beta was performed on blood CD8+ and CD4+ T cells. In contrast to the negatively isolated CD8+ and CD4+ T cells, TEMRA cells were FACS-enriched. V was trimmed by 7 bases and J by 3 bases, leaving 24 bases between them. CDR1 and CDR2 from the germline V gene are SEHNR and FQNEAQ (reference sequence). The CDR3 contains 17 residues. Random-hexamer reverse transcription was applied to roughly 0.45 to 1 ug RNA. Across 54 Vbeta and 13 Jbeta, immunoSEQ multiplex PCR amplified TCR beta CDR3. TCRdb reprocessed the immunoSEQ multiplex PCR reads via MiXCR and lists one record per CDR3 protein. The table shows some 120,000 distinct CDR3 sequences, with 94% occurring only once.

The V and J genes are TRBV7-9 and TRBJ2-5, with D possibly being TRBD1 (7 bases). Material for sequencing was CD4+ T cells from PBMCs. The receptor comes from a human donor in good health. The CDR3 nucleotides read TGTGCCAGCACCCCCCCCCGGCAGGGGGGAATTAAAGAGACCCAGTACTTC. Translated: CASTPPRQGGIKETQYF.